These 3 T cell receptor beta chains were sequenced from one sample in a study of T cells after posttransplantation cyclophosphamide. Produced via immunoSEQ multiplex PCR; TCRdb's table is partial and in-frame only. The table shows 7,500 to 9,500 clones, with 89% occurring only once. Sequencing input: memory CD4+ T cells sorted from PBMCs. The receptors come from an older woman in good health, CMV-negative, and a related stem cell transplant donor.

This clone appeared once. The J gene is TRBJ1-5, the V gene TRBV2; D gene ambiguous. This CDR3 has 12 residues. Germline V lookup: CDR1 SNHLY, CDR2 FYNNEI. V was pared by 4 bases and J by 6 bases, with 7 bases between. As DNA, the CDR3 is TGTGCCAGCAGTGTCGGGAGTCAGCCCCAGCATTTT. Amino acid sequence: CASSVGSQPQHF.

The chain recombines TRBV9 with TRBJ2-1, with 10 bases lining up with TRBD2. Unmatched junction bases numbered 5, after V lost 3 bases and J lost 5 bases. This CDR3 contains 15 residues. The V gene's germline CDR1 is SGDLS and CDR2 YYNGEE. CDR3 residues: CASSASGRLHNEQFF. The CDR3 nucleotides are TGTGCCAGCAGCGCTAGCGGGAGACTTCACAATGAGCAGTTCTTC. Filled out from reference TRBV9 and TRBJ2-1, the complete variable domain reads DSGVTQTPKHLITATGQRVTLRCSPRSGDLSVYWYQQSLDQGLQFLIQYYNGEERAKGNILERFSAQQFPDLHSELNLSSLELGDSALYFCASSASGRLHNEQFFGPGTRLTVL.

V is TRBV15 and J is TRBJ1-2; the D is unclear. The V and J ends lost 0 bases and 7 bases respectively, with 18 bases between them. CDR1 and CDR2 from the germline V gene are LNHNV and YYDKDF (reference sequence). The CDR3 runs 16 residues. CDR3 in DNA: TGTGCCACCAGCAGAGATGGTCCCCAGAAGCGGGGTGGCTACACCTTC. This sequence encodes CATSRDGPQKRGGYTF.